This T cell receptor beta chain is from a study of blood T cell repertoires in COVID-19. Clones were sequenced by immunoSEQ multiplex PCR, and TCRdb holds only the in-frame ones, with some missing. The table lists some 130,000 clones, roughly 80% of them singletons, with over 1.1% in the top ten. The TCR comes from a man aged 55 to 70 with acute or convalescent COVID-19. Sequenced: peripheral blood.

The CDR3 here is CASSQSLGANYGYTF. The DNA for the CDR3 is TGCGCCAGCAGTCAATCGTTGGGGGCGAACTATGGCTACACCTTC. The chain recombines TRBV23-1 with TRBJ1-2, with D possibly TRBD1 on 6 matching bases. TRBV23-1 is designated an ORF whose function remains uncertain. This CDR3 contains 15 residues. Trimming removed 0 bases from V and 2 bases from J, with 10 bases in between.